This is a list of T cell receptor beta chains from one sample in a study of T cells in Graves' hyperthyroidism and ophthalmopathy. TCRdb re-called the multiplex PCR reads with MiXCR, one entry per CDR3 protein. The profile shows about 840,000 distinct CDR3 sequences, 38% of them singletons. The sequenced sample was blood. The receptors were sampled from a man younger than 30 with Graves' hyperthyroidism. Each CDR3 is given with its conserved first and last residue. A D gene is named only where the DNA matches it firmly. A row's size may be missing; if present it is once, few, many or a size class.

j_call v_call d_call clone_size cdr3_aa cdr3_nt
TRBJ1-2 TRBV6-5 . few CASSYPVGEGYTF TGTGCCAGCAGTTACCCCGTTGGGGAAGGCTACACCTTC
TRBJ1-2 TRBV10-2 . many CASSRGGTNYGYTF TGCGCCAGCAGTCGGGGAGGGACTAACTATGGCTACACCTTC
TRBJ2-7 TRBV11-2 TRBD1 . CASSSVGQGMYEQYF TGTGCCAGCAGCTCCGTCGGACAGGGAATGTACGAGCAGTACTTC
TRBJ1-1 TRBV20-1 . many CSASRTDTEAFF TGCAGTGCTAGTCGAACAGACACTGAAGCTTTCTTT
TRBJ2-6 TRBV4-3 . many CASSQDRSGANVLTF TGCGCCAGCAGCCAAGACCGGTCGGGGGCCAACGTCCTGACTTTC
TRBJ1-4 TRBV7-9 TRBD1 . CASNSRGGAGSEKLFF TGTGCCAGCAACTCCAGGGGGGGAGCCGGGAGTGAAAAACTGTTTTTT
TRBJ2-2 TRBV7-9 . many CASSLGGGWELFF TGTGCCAGCAGCTTAGGAGGCGGCTGGGAGCTGTTTTTT
TRBJ2-3 TRBV19 . . CASSQSEVTDTQYF TGTGCCAGTAGTCAGTCCGAGGTCACAGATACGCAGTATTTT
TRBJ1-1 TRBV5-1 . few CASSLQAGNTEAFF TGCGCCAGCAGCTTACAGGCAGGGAACACTGAAGCTTTCTTT
TRBJ2-7 TRBV12-3/TRBV12-4 . few CASSYGLGDYEQYF TGTGCCAGCAGCTACGGACTGGGGGATTACGAGCAGTACTTC
TRBJ1-1 TRBV12-3/TRBV12-4 . . CASSPPGVRNTEAFF TGTGCCAGCAGCCCCCCGGGAGTAAGGAACACTGAAGCTTTCTTT
TRBJ1-2 TRBV12-3/TRBV12-4 TRBD1 many CASSPRTGRYGYTF TGTGCCAGCAGCCCTCGGACAGGGAGGTATGGCTACACCTTC
TRBJ2-7 TRBV11-2 TRBD2 . CASSRNIAGDGLEQYF TGTGCCAGCAGCAGGAATATAGCGGGAGACGGGTTGGAGCAGTACTTC
TRBJ2-7 TRBV6-5 . . CASSYYHYEQYF TGTGCCAGCAGTTACTATCACTACGAGCAGTACTTC
TRBJ2-5 TRBV7-2 TRBD1 . CASSRQGAGGTQYF TGTGCCAGCAGCCGACAGGGGGCAGGAGGGACCCAGTACTTC
TRBJ1-3 TRBV2 TRBD1 once CASSTGTADQNTIYF TGTGCCAGCAGTACCGGGACAGCGGACCAGAACACCATATATTTT
TRBJ2-5 TRBV2 . few CASSEPRGETQYF TGTGCCAGCAGTGAACCCAGGGGAGAGACCCAGTACTTC
TRBJ2-6 TRBV11-2 . few CASSYTGTPSPGANVLTF TGTGCCAGCAGCTACACCGGGACACCGAGCCCTGGGGCCAACGTCCTGACTTTC
TRBJ2-7 TRBV9 . few CASSPRAGEQYF TGTGCCAGCAGCCCCCGCGCGGGCGAGCAGTACTTC
TRBJ2-6 TRBV2 TRBD1 few CASRRGQGGSGANVLTF TGTGCCAGCAGACGAGGACAGGGAGGATCTGGGGCCAACGTCCTGACTTTC
TRBJ1-6 TRBV25-1 . . CASEEGDSSSPLHF TGTGCCAGCGAAGAGGGGGATTCGAGTTCACCCCTCCACTTT
TRBJ2-7 TRBV7-6 . many CASSLVGGLGSYEQYF TGTGCCAGCAGCTTGGTGGGTGGACTGGGCTCCTACGAGCAGTACTTC
TRBJ2-5 TRBV7-9 . many CASSLTQTQYF TGTGCCAGCAGCTTAACACAGACCCAGTACTTC
TRBJ1-1 TRBV7-2 . . CASSHGSTEAFF TGTGCCAGCAGCCACGGGTCCACTGAAGCTTTCTTT
TRBJ1-5 TRBV15 . many CATSSPLGNQPQHF TGTGCCACCAGCAGCCCTTTAGGGAATCAGCCCCAGCATTTT
TRBJ1-6 TRBV10-3 . many CATRASYNSPLHF TGTGCCACTAGGGCGTCCTATAATTCACCCCTCCACTTT
TRBJ2-7 TRBV7-9 TRBD2 . CASSLGGLAASYEQYF TGTGCCAGCAGCTTAGGGGGACTAGCGGCCTCCTACGAGCAGTACTTC
TRBJ2-7 TRBV29-1 TRBD1 many CSARGEDRAYEQYF TGCAGCGCCCGGGGTGAGGACAGGGCCTACGAGCAGTACTTC
TRBJ1-1 TRBV7-9 TRBD1 . CASSPLWGQMNTEAFF TGTGCCAGCAGCCCTCTATGGGGACAGATGAACACTGAAGCTTTCTTT
TRBJ1-1 TRBV29-1 TRBD1 many CSVDIQGENTEAFF TGCAGCGTTGACATACAGGGGGAGAACACTGAAGCTTTCTTT
TRBJ1-1 TRBV10-3 . many CAISERAGVNTEAFF TGTGCCATCAGTGAGAGGGCAGGGGTGAACACTGAAGCTTTCTTT
TRBJ1-5 TRBV4-1 TRBD1 few CASAPTGDQPQHF TGCGCCAGTGCTCCGACAGGGGATCAGCCCCAGCATTTT
TRBJ1-1 TRBV25-1 . . CARDSSDLEAFF TGTGCTAGAGACAGTTCAGACCTCGAAGCTTTCTTT
TRBJ1-5 TRBV7-6 TRBD1 . CASSTGVGEEPQHF TGTGCCAGCAGCACAGGGGTCGGGGAAGAGCCCCAGCATTTT
TRBJ2-7 TRBV6-1 . . CASGESPGGGIYEQYF TGTGCCAGCGGGGAGAGCCCAGGTGGGGGGATTTACGAGCAGTACTTC
TRBJ1-4 TRBV29-1 TRBD1 many CSVEVAGQNEKLFF TGCAGCGTTGAAGTTGCGGGACAGAATGAAAAACTGTTTTTT
TRBJ1-1 TRBV24-1 . many CATSGPWGTEAFF TGTGCCACCAGTGGCCCGTGGGGCACTGAAGCTTTCTTT
TRBJ1-1 TRBV5-1 . many CASSLTGLNTEAFF TGTGCCAGCAGCTTAACAGGCCTGAACACTGAAGCTTTCTTT
TRBJ2-2 TRBV11-1 TRBD1 . CASSLETTGGYDGELFF TGTGCCAGCAGCTTAGAGACGACAGGGGGCTATGACGGGGAGCTGTTTTTT
TRBJ2-7 TRBV12-3/TRBV12-4 . once CASSLAPGLEQYF TGTGCCAGCAGTTTAGCCCCGGGCCTCGAGCAGTACTTC
TRBJ2-2 TRBV29-1 . many CSAEDSESDTGELFF TGCAGCGCCGAGGACTCGGAGAGTGACACCGGGGAGCTGTTTTTT
TRBJ2-2 TRBV11-3 . . CASSPRRTVELFF TGTGCCAGCAGCCCGCGAAGGACAGTGGAGCTGTTTTTT
TRBJ2-7 TRBV7-3 TRBD1 . CASSQMTGGEQYF TGTGCCAGCAGCCAGATGACAGGGGGCGAGCAGTACTTC
TRBJ2-7 TRBV12-3/TRBV12-4 . few CASSFIGSGEQYF TGTGCCAGCAGTTTCATTGGGTCGGGCGAGCAGTACTTC
TRBJ2-2 TRBV20-1 . . CSAQGGPAGELFF TGCAGTGCTCAGGGGGGGCCGGCCGGGGAGCTGTTTTTT
TRBJ2-5 TRBV12-3/TRBV12-4 . many CASSGTPQETQYF TGTGCCAGCAGCGGGACTCCCCAAGAGACCCAGTACTTC
TRBJ1-5 TRBV19 . few CASSIVWNQPQHF TGTGCCAGTAGTATAGTATGGAATCAGCCCCAGCATTTT
TRBJ1-1 TRBV2 TRBD1 many CAGQGTGEVLF TGTGCCGGGCAGGGGACAGGGGAAGTACTCTTT
TRBJ1-5 TRBV7-9 . . CASSPGDINQPQHF TGTGCCAGCAGTCCCGGGGACATCAATCAGCCCCAGCATTTT
TRBJ2-7 TRBV11-2 . . CAYAQASYEQYF TGTGCCTACGCTCAAGCTTCCTACGAGCAGTACTTC
TRBJ2-5 TRBV2 . . CASSGQIEETQYF TGTGCCAGCAGTGGACAAATCGAAGAGACCCAGTACTTC
TRBJ2-6 TRBV19 . few CASSLGEGANVLTF TGTGCCAGTAGTTTGGGGGAGGGGGCCAACGTCCTGACTTTC
TRBJ1-4 TRBV7-6 . once CAWGGLFF TGTGCCTGGGGGGGACTGTTTTTT